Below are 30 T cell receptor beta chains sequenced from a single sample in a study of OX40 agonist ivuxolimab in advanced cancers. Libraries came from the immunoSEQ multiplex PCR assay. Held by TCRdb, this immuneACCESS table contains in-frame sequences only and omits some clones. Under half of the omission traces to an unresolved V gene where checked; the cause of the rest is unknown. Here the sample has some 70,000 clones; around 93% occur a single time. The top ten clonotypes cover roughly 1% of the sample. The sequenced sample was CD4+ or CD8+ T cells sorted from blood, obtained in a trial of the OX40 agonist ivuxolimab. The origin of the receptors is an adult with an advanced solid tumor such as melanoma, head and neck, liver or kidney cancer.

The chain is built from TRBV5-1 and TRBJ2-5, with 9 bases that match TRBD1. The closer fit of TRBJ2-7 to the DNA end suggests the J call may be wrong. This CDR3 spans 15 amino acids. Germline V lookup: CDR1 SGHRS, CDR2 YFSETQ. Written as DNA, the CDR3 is TGCGCCAGCAGCGGGAGGGGACAGGGTGGCAACGAGCAGTACTTC. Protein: CASSGRGQGGNEQYF.

The CDR3 protein is CASRTSTSGHYEQYF. The CDR3, as DNA: TGTGCCAGCAGAACCTCGACTAGCGGCCACTACGAGCAGTACTTC. The chain couples TRBV6-5 to TRBJ2-7; 9 positions agree with TRBD2. Germline CDR1 and CDR2: MNHEY and SVGAGI. The CDR3 runs to 15 residues. V lost 6 bases, J lost 3 bases, and 9 bases stayed unmatched.

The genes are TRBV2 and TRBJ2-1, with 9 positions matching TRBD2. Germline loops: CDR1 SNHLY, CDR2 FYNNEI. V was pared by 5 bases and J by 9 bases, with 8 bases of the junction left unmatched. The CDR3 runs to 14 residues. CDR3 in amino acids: CASSLGREGGEQFF. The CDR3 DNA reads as TGTGCCAGCAGTCTGGGGCGGGAGGGAGGTGAGCAGTTCTTC. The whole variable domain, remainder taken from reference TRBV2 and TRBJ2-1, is EPEVTQTPSHQVTQMGQEVILRCVPISNHLYFYWYRQILGQKVEFLVSFYNNEISEKSEIFDDQFSVERPDGSNFTLKIRSTKLEDSAMYFCASSLGREGGEQFFGPGTRLTVL.

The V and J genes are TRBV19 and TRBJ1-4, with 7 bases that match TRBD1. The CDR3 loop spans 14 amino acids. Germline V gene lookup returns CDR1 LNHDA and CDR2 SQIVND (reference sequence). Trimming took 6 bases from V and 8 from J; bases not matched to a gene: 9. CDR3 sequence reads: CASRPQGGREKLFF. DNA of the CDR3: TGTGCCAGTAGACCCCAGGGGGGTAGGGAAAAACTGTTTTTT.

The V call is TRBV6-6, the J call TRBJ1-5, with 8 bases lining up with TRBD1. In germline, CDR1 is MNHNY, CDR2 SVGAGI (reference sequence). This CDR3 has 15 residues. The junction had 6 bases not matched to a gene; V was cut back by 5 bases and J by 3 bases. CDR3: CASSVDREYNQPQHF. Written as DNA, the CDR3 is TGTGCCAGCAGTGTGGACAGGGAGTACAATCAGCCCCAGCATTTT.

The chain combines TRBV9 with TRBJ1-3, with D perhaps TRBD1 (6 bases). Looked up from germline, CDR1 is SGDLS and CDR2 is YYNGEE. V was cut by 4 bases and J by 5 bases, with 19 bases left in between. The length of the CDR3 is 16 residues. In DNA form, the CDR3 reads TGTGCCAGCAGCTATCAAAACCGGGACATACGAAACACCATATATTTT. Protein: CASSYQNRDIRNTIYF. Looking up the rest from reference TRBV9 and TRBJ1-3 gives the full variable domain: DSGVTQTPKHLITATGQRVTLRCSPRSGDLSVYWYQQSLDQGLQFLIQYYNGEERAKGNILERFSAQQFPDLHSELNLSSLELGDSALYFCASSYQNRDIRNTIYFGEGSWLTVV.

CDR3 region: CASSSTGELLGGELFF. CDR3 coding DNA: TGTGCCAGCAGTTCGACAGGGGAGCTGCTTGGCGGGGAGCTGTTTTTT. The chain combines TRBV6-6 with TRBJ2-2; 8 positions agree with TRBD1. Germline trimming cut 4 bases from V and 7 bases from J; bases unmatched to any gene: 11. The CDR3 loop spans 16 amino acids. Germline CDR1 is MNHNY and CDR2 is SVGAGI (reference sequence).

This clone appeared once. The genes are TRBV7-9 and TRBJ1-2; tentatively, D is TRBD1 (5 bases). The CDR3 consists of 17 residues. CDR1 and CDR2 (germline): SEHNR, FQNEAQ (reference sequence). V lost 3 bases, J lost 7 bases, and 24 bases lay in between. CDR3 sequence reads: CASSFWPPTRGAGGYTF. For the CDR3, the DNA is TGTGCCAGCAGCTTCTGGCCTCCGACTAGAGGGGCGGGTGGCTACACCTTC.

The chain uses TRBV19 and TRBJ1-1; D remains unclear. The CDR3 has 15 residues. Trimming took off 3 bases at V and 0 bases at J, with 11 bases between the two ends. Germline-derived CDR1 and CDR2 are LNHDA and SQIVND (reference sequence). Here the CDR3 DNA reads TGTGCCAGTAGTATCAGCATCCTCATGAACACTGAAGCTTTCTTT. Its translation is CASSISILMNTEAFF.

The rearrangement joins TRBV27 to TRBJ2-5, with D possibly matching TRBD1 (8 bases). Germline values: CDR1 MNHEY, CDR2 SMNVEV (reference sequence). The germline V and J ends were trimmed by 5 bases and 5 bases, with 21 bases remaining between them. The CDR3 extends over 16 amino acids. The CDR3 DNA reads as TGTGCCAGCAGTCCATGGACAGGGTACGGGGGGGAGACCCAGTACTTC. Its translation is CASSPWTGYGGETQYF.

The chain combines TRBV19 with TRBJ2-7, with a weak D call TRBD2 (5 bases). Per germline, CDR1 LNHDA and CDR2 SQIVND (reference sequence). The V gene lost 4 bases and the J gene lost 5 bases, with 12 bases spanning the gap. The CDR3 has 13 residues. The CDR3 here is CASSRAGRHEQYF. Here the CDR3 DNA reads TGTGCCAGTAGTAGGGCGGGCCGGCACGAGCAGTACTTC.

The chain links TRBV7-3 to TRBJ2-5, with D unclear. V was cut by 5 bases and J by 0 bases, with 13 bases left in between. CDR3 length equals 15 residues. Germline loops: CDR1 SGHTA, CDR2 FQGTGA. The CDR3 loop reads CASSHASSYQETQYF. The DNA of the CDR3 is TGTGCCAGCAGCCACGCAAGCAGCTACCAAGAGACCCAGTACTTC. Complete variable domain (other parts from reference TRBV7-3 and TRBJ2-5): GAGVSQTPSNKVTEKGKYVELRCDPISGHTALYWYRQSLGQGPEFLIYFQGTGAADDSGLPNDRFFAVRPEGSVSTLKIQRTERGDSAVYLCASSHASSYQETQYFGPGTRLLVL.

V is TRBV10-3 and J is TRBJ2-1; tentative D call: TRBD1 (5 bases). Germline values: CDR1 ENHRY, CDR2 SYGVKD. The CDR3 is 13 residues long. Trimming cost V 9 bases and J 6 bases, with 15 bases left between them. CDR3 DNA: TGTGCCATGACCTTGGGGCCGGGCAATGAGCAGTTCTTC. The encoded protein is CAMTLGPGNEQFF.

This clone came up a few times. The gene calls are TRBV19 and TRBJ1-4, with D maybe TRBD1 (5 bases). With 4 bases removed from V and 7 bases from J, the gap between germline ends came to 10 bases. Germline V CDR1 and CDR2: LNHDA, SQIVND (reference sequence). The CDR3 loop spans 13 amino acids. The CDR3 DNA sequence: TGTGCCAGTAGTACCCCTCAGGGTGAAAAACTGTTTTTT. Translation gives CASSTPQGEKLFF.

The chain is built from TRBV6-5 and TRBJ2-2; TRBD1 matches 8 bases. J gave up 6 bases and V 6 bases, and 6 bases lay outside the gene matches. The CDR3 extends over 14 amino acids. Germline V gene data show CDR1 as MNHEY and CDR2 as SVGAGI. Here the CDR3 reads CASRWTDRAGELFF. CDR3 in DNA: TGTGCCAGCAGATGGACGGACAGGGCCGGGGAGCTGTTTTTT.

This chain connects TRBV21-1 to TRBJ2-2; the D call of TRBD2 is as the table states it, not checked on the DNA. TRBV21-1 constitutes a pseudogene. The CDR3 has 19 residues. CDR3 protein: CASSRGLAGVFANTGELFF. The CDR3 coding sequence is TGTGCCAGCAGCCGAGGACTAGCGGGGGTATTCGCGAACACCGGGGAGCTGTTTTTT.

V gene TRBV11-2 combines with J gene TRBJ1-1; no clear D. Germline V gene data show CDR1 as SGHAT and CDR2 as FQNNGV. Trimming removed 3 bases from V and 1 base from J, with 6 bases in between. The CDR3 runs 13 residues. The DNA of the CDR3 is TGTGCCAGCAGCTTTACACAGAACACTGAAGCTTTCTTT. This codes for CASSFTQNTEAFF. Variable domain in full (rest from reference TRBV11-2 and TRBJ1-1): EAGVAQSPRYKIIEKRQSVAFWCNPISGHATLYWYQQILGQGPKLLIQFQNNGVVDDSQLPKDRFSAERLKGVDSTLKIQPAKLEDSAVYLCASSFTQNTEAFFGQGTRLTVV.

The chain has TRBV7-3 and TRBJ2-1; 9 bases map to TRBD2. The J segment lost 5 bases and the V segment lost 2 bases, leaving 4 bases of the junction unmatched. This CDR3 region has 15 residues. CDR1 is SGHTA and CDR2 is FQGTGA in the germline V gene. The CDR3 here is CASSLRLAGHNEQFF. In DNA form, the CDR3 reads TGTGCCAGCAGCTTACGGCTAGCGGGACACAATGAGCAGTTCTTC.

This CDR3 is CAWSRGRTGALTDTQYF. Written as DNA, the CDR3 is TGTGCCTGGAGTCGCGGAAGGACAGGGGCTCTTACAGATACGCAGTATTTT. The chain recombines TRBV30 with TRBJ2-3; 9 bases agree with TRBD1. With V trimmed by 2 bases and J by 3 bases, 12 bases remained unmatched. The CDR3 runs 17 residues. Germline CDR1 is GTSNPN and CDR2 is SVGIG (reference sequence).

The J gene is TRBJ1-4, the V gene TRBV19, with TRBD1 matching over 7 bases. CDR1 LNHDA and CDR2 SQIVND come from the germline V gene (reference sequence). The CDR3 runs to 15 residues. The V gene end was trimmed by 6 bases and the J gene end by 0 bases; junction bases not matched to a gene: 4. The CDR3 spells CASRTGSATNEKLFF. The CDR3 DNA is TGTGCCAGTAGGACAGGGAGTGCAACTAATGAAAAACTGTTTTTT.

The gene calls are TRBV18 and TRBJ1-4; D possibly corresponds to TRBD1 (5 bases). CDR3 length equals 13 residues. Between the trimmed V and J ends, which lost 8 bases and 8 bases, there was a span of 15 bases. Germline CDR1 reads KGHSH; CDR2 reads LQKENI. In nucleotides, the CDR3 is TGTGCCAGCCGGGGCAACCCAGGGGAAAAACTGTTTTTT. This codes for CASRGNPGEKLFF.

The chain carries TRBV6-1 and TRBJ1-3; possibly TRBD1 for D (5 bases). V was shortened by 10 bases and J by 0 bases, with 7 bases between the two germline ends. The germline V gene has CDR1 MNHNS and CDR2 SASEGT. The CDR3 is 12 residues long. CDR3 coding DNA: TGTGCCACCAGGGACTCTGGAAACACCATATATTTT. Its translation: CATRDSGNTIYF.

The CDR3 is CASSPGTVVYEQYF. CDR3 nucleotide sequence: TGTGCCAGCAGTCCCGGGACAGTGGTCTACGAGCAGTACTTC. This chain uses TRBV2 with TRBJ2-7, with TRBD1 identical over 7 bases. With 5 bases clipped from V and 3 bases from J, the junction kept 7 bases outside the gene matches. The germline CDR1 and CDR2 sequences are SNHLY and FYNNEI. CDR3 length: 14 amino acids.

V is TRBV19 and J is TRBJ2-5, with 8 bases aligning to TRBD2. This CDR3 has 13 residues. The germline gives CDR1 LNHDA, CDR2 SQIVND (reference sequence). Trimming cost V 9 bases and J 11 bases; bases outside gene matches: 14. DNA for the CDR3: TGTGCCAGCAAACTAGCGGTCGGGGGAGAGCAGTACTTC. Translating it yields CASKLAVGGEQYF.

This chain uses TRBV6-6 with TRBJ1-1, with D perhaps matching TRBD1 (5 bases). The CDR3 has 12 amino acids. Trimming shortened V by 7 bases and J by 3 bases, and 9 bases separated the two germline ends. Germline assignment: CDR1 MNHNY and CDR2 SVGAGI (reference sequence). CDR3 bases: TGTGCCAGCAACCAGGGTGACACTGAAGCTTTCTTT. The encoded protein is CASNQGDTEAFF.

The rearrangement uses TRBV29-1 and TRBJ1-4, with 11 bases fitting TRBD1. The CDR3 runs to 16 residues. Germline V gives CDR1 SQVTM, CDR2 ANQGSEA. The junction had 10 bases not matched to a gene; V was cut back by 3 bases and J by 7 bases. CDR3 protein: CSVELGQGVRSEKLFF. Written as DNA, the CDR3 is TGCAGCGTTGAGCTGGGACAGGGGGTTAGGAGTGAAAAACTGTTTTTT.

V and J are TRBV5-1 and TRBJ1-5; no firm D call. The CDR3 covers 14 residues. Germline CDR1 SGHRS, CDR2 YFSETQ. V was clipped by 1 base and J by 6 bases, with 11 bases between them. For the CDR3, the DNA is TGCGCCAGCAGCTTGTTAGGAGGCGGTCAGCCCCAGCATTTT. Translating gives CASSLLGGGQPQHF.

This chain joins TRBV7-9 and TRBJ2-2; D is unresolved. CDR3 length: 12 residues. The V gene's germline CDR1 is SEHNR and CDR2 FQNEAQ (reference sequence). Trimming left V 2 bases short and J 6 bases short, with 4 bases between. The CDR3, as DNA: TGTGCCAGCAGCTTATCCCCCGGGGAGCTGTTTTTT. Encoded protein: CASSLSPGELFF.

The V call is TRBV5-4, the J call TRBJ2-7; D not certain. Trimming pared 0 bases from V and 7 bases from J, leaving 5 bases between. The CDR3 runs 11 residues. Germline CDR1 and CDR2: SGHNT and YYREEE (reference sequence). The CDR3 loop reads CASSLGREQYF. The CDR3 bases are TGTGCCAGCAGCTTGGGGCGGGAGCAGTACTTC. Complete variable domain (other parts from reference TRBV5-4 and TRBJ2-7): ETGVTQSPTHLIKTRGQQVTLRCSSQSGHNTVSWYQQALGQGPQFIFQYYREEENGRGNFPPRFSGLQFPNYSSELNVNALELDDSALYLCASSLGREQYFGPGTRLTVT.

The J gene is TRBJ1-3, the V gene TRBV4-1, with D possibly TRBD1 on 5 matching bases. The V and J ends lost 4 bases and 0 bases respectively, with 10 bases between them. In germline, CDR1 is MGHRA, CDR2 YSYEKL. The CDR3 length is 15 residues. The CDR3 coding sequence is TGCGCCAGCAGCCTACAGGAGGACTCTGGAAACACCATATATTTT. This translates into CASSLQEDSGNTIYF.